Below are 10 T cell receptor beta chains sequenced from a single sample in a study of tumor and adjacent non-tumor tissue in lung cancer. RNA was extracted from bulk tissue without any cell sorting. TCRbeta libraries were built with three rounds of nested PCR, modified from ARM-PCR. MiXCR, applied by TCRdb to the multiplex PCR reads, yields one record per CDR3 protein. The repertoire holds some 77,000 distinct CDR3 sequences, with 65% to 75% as singletons. Sequenced: lung tumor tissue. These receptor sequences come from a woman in her sixties or seventies with non-small cell lung cancer.

Details on this clonotype: This is likely a read error, given that the CDR3 carries no conserved phenylalanine or tryptophan at its end. The gene calls are TRBV28 and TRBJ1-2, with D uncertain. CDR1 MDHEN and CDR2 SYDVKM come from the germline V gene. The CDR3 is 13 amino acids. The CDR3 here is CASRKPRNYDYTS. CDR3 coding DNA: TGTGCCAGCAGAAAACCCAGAAACTATGACTACACCTCC.

The chain uses TRBV7-9 and TRBJ1-2; D not resolved. Trimming pared 5 bases from V and 5 bases from J, leaving 9 bases between. The CDR3 sequence is 12 residues long. Per germline, CDR1 SEHNR and CDR2 FQNEAQ (reference sequence). CDR3 sequence (DNA): TGTGCCAGCAGCCTCACCAGTTATGGCTACACCTTC. As protein: CASSLTSYGYTF. Variable domain in full (rest from reference TRBV7-9 and TRBJ1-2): DTGVSQNPRHKITKRGQNVTFRCDPISEHNRLYWYRQTLGQGPEFLTYFQNEAQLEKSRLLSDRFSAERPKGSFSTLEIQRTEQGDSAMYLCASSLTSYGYTFGSGTRLTVV.

Note on this clonotype: A much larger clone differs by one base, so this may be a read error. This likely comes from a read error, as the CDR3 has no conserved phenylalanine or tryptophan at its end. The gene calls are TRBV5-5 and TRBJ2-3, with D perhaps being TRBD1 or TRBD2 (5 bases each). This CDR3 has 15 residues. Germline CDR1 and CDR2: SGHKS and YYEKEE (reference sequence). The CDR3 region is CASRKTVSSTNTQYL. CDR3 nucleotide sequence: TGTGCCAGCAGGAAGACAGTTTCTAGCACAAATACGCAGTATCTT.

Comment on this clonotype: Germline is not matched at one junction end, which may reflect a read error. The chain combines TRBV10-2 with TRBJ2-3; TRBD1 matches 7 bases. The CDR3 loop spans 15 amino acids. The V gene's germline CDR1 is WSHSY and CDR2 SAAADI. Written as DNA, the CDR3 is TGCGCCAGCAGGATATCGGGCCTCGGGACAGTTACGCAGTATTTC. It is translated as CASRISGLGTVTQYF.

As regards this clonotype: Compared with germline, one end of the junction differs, possibly owing to a read error. The chain carries TRBV5-4 and TRBJ1-2; D perhaps matches TRBD1 (6 bases). The CDR3 has 15 residues. CDR1 is SGHNT, CDR2 YYREEE, per germline (reference sequence). The CDR3 DNA is TGTGCCAGCAACTTGGGGGGACAAGGGGTGGCTGGCTACACCTTC. Translation gives CASNLGGQGVAGYTF.

Concerning this clonotype itself: This likely comes from a read error, as the CDR3 has no conserved phenylalanine or tryptophan at its end. The limits of the CDR3 on the DNA are not certain, so only TCRdb's listed CDR3 is given. The chain has TRBV6-6 and TRBJ2-3; the listed D gene, TRBD1, was not tested against the DNA. The CDR3 spans 12 residues, counting both ends. In germline, CDR1 is MNHNY, CDR2 SVGAGI (reference sequence). The CDR3 loop is CASSNGQGGKYL.

Comment on this clonotype: One end of the junction fails to match germline, which may point to a read error. The chain couples TRBV6-1 to TRBJ2-7, with 9 bases fitting TRBD1. Germline-derived CDR1 and CDR2 are MNHNS and SASEGT. The CDR3 runs to 13 residues. The CDR3 DNA is TGTGCCAGCACGGACAGGGGATCCTACGAGCAGCACTTC. Its translation: CASTDRGSYEQHF.

The chain is built from TRBV6-5 and TRBJ1-6; 7 bases fit TRBD1. Per the germline V gene, CDR1 is MNHEY and CDR2 is SVGAGI. The CDR3 consists of 15 residues. V was clipped by 5 bases and J by 9 bases; unmatched bases: 10. This CDR3 is CASSRDRALGSPLHF. CDR3 bases: TGTGCCAGCAGTCGCGACAGGGCGTTGGGTTCACCCCTCCACTTT.

For this clonotype: The CDR3 ends on some other residue instead of the conserved phenylalanine or tryptophan, so this is likely a read error. This chain uses TRBV28 with TRBJ1-1; 8 bases match TRBD1. Germline V CDR1 and CDR2: MDHEN, SYDVKM. The CDR3 contains 15 residues. Germline trimming cut 2 bases from V and 7 bases from J; bases unmatched to any gene: 9. CDR3 in amino acids: CASSLPCFTGGEAFL. The CDR3 nucleotides are TGTGCCAGCAGTTTACCTTGCTTTACAGGGGGTGAAGCTTTCTTA.

Comment on this clonotype: This may be a read error, as it is one base from a much larger clone. The chain joins TRBV5-6 to TRBJ2-7; no firm D call. The germline V gene encodes CDR1 SGHDT and CDR2 YYEEEE. This CDR3 is built from 13 residues. The CDR3, as DNA: TGTGCCAACAGCAAAATTCAGATCGACGAGCAGTACTTC. This sequence encodes CANSKIQIDEQYF.